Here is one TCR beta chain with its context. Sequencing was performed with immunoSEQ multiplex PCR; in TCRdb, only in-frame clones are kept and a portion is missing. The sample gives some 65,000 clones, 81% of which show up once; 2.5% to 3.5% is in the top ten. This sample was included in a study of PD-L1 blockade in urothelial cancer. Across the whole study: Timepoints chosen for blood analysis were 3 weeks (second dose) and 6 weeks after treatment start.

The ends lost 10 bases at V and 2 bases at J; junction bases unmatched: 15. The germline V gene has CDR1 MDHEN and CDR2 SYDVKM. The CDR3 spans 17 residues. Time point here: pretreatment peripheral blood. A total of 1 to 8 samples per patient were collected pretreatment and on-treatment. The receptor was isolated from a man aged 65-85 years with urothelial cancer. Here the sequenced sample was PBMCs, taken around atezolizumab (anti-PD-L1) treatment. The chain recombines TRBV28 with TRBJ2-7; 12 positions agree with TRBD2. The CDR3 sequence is CATEPGASGRAPYEQYF. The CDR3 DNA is TGTGCCACCGAACCCGGGGCTAGCGGGAGGGCCCCCTACGAGCAGTACTTC.